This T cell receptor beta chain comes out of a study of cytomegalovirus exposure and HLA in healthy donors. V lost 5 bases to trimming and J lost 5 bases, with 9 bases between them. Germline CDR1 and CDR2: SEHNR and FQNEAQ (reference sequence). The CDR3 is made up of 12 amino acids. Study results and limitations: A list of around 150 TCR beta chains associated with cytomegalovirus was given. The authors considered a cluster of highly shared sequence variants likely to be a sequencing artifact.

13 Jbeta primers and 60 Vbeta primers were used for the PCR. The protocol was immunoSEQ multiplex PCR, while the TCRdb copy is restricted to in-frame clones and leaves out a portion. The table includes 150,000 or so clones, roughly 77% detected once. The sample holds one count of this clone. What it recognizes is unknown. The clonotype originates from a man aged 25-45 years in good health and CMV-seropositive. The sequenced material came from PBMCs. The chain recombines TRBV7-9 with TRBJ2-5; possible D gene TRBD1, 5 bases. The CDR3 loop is CASSQGDETQYF. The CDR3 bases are TGTGCCAGCAGCCAAGGGGATGAGACCCAGTACTTC.